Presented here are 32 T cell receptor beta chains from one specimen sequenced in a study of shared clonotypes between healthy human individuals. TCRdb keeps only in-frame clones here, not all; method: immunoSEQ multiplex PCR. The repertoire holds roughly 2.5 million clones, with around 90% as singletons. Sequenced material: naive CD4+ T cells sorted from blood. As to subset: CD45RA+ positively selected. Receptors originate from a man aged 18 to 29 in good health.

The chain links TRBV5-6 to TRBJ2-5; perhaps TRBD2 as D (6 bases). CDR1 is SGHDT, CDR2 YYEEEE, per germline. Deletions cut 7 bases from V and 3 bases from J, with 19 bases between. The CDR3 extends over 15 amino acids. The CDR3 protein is CASYELGGAKETQYF. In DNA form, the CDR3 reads TGTGCCAGCTATGAACTCGGGGGAGCCAAAGAGACCCAGTACTTC.

The CDR3 DNA reads TGTGCCAGCAGCTTGAGGGGGGAGGGAGAGACCCAGTACTTC. Amino acids: CASSLRGEGETQYF. V is TRBV5-8 and J is TRBJ2-5; possibly TRBD2 for D (7 bases). The germline gives CDR1 SGHTS, CDR2 YDEGEE. Trimming cost V 1 base and J 4 bases, with 11 bases left between them. The CDR3 loop spans 14 amino acids.

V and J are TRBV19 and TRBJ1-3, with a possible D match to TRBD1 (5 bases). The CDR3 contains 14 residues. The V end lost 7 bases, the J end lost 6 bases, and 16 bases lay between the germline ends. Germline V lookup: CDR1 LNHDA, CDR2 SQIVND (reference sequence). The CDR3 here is CASTPLGLENTIYF. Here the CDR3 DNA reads TGTGCCAGTACCCCACTGGGGCTTGAAAACACCATATATTTT.

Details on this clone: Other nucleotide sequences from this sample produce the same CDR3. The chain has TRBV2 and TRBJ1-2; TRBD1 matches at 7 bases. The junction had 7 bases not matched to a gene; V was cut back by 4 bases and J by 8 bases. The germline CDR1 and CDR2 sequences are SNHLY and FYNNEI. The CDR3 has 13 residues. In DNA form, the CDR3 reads TGTGCCAGCAGTGGTACAGGGGCCGGGGGCTACACCTTC. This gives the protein CASSGTGAGGYTF.

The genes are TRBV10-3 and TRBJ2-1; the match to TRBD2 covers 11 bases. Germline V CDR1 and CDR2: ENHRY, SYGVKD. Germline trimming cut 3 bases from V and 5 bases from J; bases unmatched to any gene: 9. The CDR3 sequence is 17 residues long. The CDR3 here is CAISESSGGTFDNEQFF. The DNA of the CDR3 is TGTGCCATCAGTGAATCTAGCGGGGGGACATTCGACAATGAGCAGTTCTTC.

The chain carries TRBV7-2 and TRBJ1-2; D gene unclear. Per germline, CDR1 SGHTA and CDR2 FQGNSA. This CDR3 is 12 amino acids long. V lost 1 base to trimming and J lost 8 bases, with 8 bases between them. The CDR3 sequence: CASSLELFGYTF. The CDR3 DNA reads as TGTGCCAGCAGCTTAGAACTATTCGGCTACACCTTC.

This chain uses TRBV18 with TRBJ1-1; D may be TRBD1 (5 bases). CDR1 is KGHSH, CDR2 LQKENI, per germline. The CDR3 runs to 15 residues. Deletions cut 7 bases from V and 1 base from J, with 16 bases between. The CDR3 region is CASFGGSRGNTEAFF. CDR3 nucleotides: TGTGCCAGCTTCGGGGGGAGTAGGGGGAACACTGAAGCTTTCTTT.

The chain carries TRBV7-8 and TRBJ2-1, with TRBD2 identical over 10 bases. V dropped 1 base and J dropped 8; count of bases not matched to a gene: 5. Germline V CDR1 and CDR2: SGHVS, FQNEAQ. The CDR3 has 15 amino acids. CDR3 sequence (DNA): TGTGCCAGCAGCTTAGACTCTAGCGGGGGACATGAGCAGTTCTTC. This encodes CASSLDSSGGHEQFF.

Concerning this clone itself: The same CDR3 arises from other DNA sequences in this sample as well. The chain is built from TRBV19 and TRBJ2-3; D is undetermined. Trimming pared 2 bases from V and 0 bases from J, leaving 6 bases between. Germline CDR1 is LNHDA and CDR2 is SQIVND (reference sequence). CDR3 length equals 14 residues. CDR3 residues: CASSISQSTDTQYF. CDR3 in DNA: TGTGCCAGTAGTATATCCCAGAGCACAGATACGCAGTATTTT.

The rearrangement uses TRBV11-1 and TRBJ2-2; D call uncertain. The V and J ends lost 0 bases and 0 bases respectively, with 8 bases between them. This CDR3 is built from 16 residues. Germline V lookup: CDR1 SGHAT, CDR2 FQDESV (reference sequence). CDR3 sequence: CASSLAGLSNTGELFF. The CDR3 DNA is TGTGCCAGCAGCTTAGCGGGCCTGTCGAACACCGGGGAGCTGTTTTTT.

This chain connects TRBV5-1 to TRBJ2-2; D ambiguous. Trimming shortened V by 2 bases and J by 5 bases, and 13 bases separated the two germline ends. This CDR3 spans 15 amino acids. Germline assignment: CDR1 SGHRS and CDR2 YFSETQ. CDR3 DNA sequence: TGCGCCAGCAGCTTACTCCGCTCAAGTACCGGGGAGCTGTTTTTT. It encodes CASSLLRSSTGELFF.

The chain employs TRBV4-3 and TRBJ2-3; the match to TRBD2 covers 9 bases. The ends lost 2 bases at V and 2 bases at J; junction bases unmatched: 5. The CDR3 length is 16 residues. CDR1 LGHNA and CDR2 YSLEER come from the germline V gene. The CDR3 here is CASSQRLAAHTDTQYF. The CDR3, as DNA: TGCGCCAGCAGCCAAAGACTAGCGGCCCACACAGATACGCAGTATTTT.

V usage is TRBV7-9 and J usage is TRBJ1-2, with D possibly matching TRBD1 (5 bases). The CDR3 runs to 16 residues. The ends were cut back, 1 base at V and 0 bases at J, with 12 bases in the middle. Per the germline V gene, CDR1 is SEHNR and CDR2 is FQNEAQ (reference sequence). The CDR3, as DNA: TGTGCCAGCAGCTTAGTGAGGAAAGGGGCTAACTATGGCTACACCTTC. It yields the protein CASSLVRKGANYGYTF.

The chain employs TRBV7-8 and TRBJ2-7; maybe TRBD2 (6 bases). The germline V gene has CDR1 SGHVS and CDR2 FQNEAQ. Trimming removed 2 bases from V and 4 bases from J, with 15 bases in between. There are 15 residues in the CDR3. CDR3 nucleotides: TGTGCCAGCAGCTTACCCGGGACGGGGGATTACGAGCAGTACTTC. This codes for CASSLPGTGDYEQYF.

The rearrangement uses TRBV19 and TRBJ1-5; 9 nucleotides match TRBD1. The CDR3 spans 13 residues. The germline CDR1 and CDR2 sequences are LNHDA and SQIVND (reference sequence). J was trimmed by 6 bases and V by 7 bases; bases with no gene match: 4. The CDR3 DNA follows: TGTGCCAGTATGGGACAGGGAGGTCAGCCCCAGCATTTT. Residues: CASMGQGGQPQHF.

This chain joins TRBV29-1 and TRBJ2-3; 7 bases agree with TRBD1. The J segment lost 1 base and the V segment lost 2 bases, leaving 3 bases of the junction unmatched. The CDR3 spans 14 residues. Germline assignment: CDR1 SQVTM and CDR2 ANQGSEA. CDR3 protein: CSVEIQGGTDTQYF. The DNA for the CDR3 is TGCAGCGTTGAAATTCAGGGGGGCACAGATACGCAGTATTTT.

The CDR3 DNA reads as TGTGCCAGCAGTTTTTACGGGAGCGCAACTAATGAAAAACTGTTTTTT. Its translation is CASSFYGSATNEKLFF. V and J are TRBV27 and TRBJ1-4; no clear D. Trimming left V 3 bases short and J 0 bases short, with 11 bases between. In germline, CDR1 is MNHEY, CDR2 SMNVEV (reference sequence). The CDR3 loop spans 16 amino acids.

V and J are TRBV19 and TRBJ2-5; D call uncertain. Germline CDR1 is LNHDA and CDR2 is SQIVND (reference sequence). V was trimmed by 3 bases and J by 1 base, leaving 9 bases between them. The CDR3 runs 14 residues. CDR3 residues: CASSIMGSQETQYF. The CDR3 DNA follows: TGTGCCAGTAGTATTATGGGGTCCCAAGAGACCCAGTACTTC.

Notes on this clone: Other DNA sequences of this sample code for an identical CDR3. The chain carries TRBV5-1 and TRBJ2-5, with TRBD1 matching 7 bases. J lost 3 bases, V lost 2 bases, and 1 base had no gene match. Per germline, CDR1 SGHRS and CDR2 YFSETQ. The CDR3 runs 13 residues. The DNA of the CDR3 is TGCGCCAGCAGCTTTCAGGGGGAAGAGACCCAGTACTTC. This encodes CASSFQGEETQYF.

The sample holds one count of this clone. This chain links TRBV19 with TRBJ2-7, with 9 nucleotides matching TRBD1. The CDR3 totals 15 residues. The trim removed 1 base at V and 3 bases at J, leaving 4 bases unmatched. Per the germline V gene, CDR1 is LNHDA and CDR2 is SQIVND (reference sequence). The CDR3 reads CASSIAQTGGYEQYF. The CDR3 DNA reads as TGTGCCAGTAGTATAGCTCAGACAGGGGGCTACGAGCAGTACTTC.

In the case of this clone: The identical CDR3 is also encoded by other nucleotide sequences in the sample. CDR3 protein: CAISLGTGDTGELFF. The DNA for the CDR3 is TGTGCCATCAGCTTAGGGACAGGGGACACCGGGGAGCTGTTTTTT. The V and J genes are TRBV10-3 and TRBJ2-2; 10 bases line up with TRBD1. CDR1 and CDR2 (germline): ENHRY, SYGVKD. This CDR3 is 15 amino acids long. The V gene end was trimmed by 6 bases and the J gene end by 3 bases; junction bases not matched to a gene: 4.

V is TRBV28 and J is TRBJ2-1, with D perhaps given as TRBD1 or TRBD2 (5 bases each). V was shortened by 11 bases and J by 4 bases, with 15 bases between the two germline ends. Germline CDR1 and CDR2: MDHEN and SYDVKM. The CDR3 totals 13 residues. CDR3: CAGWGNWYNEQFF. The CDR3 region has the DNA TGTGCCGGCTGGGGGAACTGGTACAATGAGCAGTTCTTC.

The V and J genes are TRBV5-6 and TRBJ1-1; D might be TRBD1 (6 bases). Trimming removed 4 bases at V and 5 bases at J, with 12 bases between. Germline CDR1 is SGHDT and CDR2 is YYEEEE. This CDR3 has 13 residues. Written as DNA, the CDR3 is TGTGCCAGCAGCCCAACAGGGAGGACTGAAGCTTTCTTT. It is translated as CASSPTGRTEAFF.

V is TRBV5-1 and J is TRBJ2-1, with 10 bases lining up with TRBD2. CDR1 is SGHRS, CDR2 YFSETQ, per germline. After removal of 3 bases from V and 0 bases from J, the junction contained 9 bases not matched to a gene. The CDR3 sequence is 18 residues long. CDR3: CASSSLAGESSSYNEQFF. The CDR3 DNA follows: TGCGCCAGCAGCTCCCTAGCGGGGGAGTCGAGCTCCTACAATGAGCAGTTCTTC.

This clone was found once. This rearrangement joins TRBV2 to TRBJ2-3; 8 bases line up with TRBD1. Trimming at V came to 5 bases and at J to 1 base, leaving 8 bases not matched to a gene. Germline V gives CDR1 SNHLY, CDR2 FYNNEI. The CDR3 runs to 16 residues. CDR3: CASSPTGTGRTDTQYF. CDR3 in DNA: TGTGCCAGCAGTCCAACCGGGACAGGCCGCACAGATACGCAGTATTTT.

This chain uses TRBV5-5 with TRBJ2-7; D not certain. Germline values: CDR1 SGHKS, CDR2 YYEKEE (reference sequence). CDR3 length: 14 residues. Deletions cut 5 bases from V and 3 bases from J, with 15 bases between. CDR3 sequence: CASRVGADNYEQYF. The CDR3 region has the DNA TGTGCCAGCAGGGTGGGCGCCGATAACTACGAGCAGTACTTC.

The CDR3 loop is CAWANRGVGNTIYF. In nucleotides, the CDR3 is TGTGCCTGGGCAAACAGGGGAGTTGGAAACACCATATATTTT. This chain uses TRBV30 with TRBJ1-3; TRBD1 aligns across 7 bases. The CDR3 is 14 amino acids. Germline-derived CDR1 and CDR2 are GTSNPN and SVGIG (reference sequence). With V trimmed by 5 bases and J by 3 bases, 7 bases remained unmatched.

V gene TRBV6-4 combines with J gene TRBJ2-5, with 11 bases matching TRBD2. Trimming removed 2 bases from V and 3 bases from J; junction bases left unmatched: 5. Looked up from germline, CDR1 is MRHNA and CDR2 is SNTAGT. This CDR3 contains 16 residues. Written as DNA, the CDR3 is TGTGCCAGCAGTGACCGACTAGCGGGACTAAAAGAGACCCAGTACTTC. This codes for CASSDRLAGLKETQYF.

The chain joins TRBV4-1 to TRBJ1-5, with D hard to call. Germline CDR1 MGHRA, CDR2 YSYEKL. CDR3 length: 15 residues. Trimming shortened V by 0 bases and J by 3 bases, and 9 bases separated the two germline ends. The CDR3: CASSQDPQANQPQHF. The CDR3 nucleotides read TGCGCCAGCAGCCAAGATCCGCAGGCCAATCAGCCCCAGCATTTT.

Written as DNA, the CDR3 is TGTGCCAGCAGCTTATACTCGGGGGCAGACCCTGGGGCAGATACGCAGTATTTT. It is translated as CASSLYSGADPGADTQYF. The V call is TRBV7-9, the J call TRBJ2-3, with D perhaps given as TRBD1 or TRBD2 (6 bases each). The CDR3 is made up of 18 amino acids. Trimming removed 2 bases at V and 4 bases at J, with 22 bases between. CDR1 is SEHNR, CDR2 FQNEAQ, per germline (reference sequence).

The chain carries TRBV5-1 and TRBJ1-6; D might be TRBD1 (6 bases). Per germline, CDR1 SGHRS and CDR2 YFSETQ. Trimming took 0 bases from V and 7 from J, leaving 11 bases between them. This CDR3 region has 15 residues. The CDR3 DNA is TGCGCCAGCAGCTTGGGCGCAGGGGCAAATTCACCCCTCCACTTT. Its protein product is CASSLGAGANSPLHF. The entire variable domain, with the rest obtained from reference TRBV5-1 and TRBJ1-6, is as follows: KAGVTQTPRYLIKTRGQQVTLSCSPISGHRSVSWYQQTPGQGLQFLFEYFSETQRNKGNFPGRFSGRQFSNSRSEMNVSTLELGDSALYLCASSLGAGANSPLHFGNGTRLTVT.

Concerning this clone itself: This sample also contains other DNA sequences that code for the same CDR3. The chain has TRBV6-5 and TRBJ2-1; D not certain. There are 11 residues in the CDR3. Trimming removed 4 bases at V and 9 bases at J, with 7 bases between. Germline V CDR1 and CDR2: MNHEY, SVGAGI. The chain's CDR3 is CASSSPGEQFF. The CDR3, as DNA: TGTGCCAGCAGTTCACCCGGTGAGCAGTTCTTC.